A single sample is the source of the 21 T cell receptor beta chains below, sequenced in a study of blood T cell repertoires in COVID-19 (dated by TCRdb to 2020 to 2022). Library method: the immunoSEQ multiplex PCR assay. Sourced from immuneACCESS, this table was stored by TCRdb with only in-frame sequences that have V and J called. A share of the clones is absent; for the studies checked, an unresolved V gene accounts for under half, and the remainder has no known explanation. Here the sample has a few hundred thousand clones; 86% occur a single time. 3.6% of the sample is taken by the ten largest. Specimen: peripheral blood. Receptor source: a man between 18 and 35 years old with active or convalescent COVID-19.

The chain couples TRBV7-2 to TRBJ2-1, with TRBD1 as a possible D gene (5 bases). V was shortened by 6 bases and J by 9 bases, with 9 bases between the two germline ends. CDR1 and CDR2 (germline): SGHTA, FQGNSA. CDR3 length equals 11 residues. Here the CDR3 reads CASSQDTEQFF. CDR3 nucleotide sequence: TGTGCCAGCAGTCAGGACACTGAGCAGTTCTTC.

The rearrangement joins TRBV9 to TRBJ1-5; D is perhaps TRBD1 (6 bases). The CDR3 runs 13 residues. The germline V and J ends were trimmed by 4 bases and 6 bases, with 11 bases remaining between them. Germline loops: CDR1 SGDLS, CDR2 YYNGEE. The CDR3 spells CASSTTDSQPQHF. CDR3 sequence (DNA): TGTGCCAGCAGCACTACGGACAGTCAGCCCCAGCATTTT.

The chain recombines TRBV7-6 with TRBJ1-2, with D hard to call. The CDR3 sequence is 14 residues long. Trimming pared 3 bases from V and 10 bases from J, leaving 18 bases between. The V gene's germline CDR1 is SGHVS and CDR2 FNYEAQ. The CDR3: CASSFSAGPGVYTF. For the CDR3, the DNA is TGTGCCAGCAGCTTCTCCGCGGGCCCGGGCGTCTACACCTTC.

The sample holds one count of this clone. As DNA, the CDR3 is TGTGCCAGCAGTCTTGGGACAGGCGGCGAGACCCAGTACTTC. It specifies CASSLGTGGETQYF. J is TRBJ2-5 and V is TRBV6-5, with 8 bases fitting TRBD1. The CDR3 loop spans 14 amino acids. The germline V gene encodes CDR1 MNHEY and CDR2 SVGAGI. After removal of 5 bases from V and 5 bases from J, the junction contained 7 bases not matched to a gene.

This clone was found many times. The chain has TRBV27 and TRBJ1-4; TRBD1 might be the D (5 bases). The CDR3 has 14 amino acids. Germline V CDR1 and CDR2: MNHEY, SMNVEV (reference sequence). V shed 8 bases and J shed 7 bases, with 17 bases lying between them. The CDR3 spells CASGPNRDSEKLFF. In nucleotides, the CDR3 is TGTGCCAGCGGCCCGAACCGAGACAGTGAAAAACTGTTTTTT.

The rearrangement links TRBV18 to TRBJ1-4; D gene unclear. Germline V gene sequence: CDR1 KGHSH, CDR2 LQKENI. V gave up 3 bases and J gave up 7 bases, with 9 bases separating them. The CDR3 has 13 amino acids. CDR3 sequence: CASSPLSREKLFF. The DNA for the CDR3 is TGTGCCAGCTCACCCCTTAGTCGTGAAAAACTGTTTTTT.

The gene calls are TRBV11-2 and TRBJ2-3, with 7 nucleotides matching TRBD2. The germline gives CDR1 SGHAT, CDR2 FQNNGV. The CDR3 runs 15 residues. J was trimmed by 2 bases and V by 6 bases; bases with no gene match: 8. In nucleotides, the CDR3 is TGTGCCAGCAGACCCGGTGGGGGGGTCACAGATACGCAGTATTTT. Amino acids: CASRPGGGVTDTQYF.

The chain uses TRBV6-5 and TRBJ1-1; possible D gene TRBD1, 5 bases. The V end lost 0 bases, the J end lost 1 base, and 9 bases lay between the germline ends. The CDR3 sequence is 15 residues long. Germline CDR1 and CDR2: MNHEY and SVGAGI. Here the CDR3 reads CASSYSPGRNTEAFF. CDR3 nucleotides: TGTGCCAGCAGTTACTCTCCAGGGCGGAACACTGAAGCTTTCTTT.

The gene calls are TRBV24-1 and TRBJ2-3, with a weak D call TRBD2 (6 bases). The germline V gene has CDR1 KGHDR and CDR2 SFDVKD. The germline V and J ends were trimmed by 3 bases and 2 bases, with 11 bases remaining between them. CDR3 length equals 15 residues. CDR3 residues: CATSDLAGSTDTQYF. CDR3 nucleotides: TGTGCCACCAGTGATCTGGCGGGGTCCACAGATACGCAGTATTTT.

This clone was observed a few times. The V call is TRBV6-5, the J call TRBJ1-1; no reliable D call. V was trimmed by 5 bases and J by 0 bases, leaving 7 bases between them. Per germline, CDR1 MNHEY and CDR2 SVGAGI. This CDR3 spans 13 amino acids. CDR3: CASSQFLNTEAFF. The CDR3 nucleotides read TGTGCCAGCAGTCAATTTTTGAACACTGAAGCTTTCTTT.

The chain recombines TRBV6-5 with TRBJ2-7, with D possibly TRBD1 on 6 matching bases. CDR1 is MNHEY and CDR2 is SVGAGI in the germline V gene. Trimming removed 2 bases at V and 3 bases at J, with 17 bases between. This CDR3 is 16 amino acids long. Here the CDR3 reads CASSYAGGQSLYEQYF. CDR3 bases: TGTGCCAGCAGTTACGCAGGAGGACAGAGCCTCTACGAGCAGTACTTC.

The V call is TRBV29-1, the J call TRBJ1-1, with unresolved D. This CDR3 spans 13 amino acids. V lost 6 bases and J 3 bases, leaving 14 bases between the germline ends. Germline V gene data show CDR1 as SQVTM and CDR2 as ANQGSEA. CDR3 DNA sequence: TGCAGCGTGGGAGAGCGGCGGTACACTGAAGCTTTCTTT. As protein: CSVGERRYTEAFF.

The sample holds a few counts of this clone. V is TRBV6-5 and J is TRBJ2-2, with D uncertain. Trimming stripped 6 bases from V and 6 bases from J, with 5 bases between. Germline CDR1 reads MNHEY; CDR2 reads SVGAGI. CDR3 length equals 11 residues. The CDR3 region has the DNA TGTGCCAGCAGCGTAGCCGGGGAGCTGTTTTTT. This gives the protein CASSVAGELFF.

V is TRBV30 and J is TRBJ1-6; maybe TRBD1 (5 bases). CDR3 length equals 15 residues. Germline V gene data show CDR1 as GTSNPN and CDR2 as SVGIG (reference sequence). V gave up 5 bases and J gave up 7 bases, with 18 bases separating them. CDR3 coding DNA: TGTGCCTGGGGGGGGGACTACAGCCCAAATTCACCCCTCCACTTT. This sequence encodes CAWGGDYSPNSPLHF.

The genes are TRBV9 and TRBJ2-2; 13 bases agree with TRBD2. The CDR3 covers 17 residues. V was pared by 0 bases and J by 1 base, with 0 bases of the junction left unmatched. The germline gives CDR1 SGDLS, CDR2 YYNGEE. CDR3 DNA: TGTGCCAGCAGCGTAGGACTAGCGGGAGGGAACACCGGGGAGCTGTTTTTT. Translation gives CASSVGLAGGNTGELFF.

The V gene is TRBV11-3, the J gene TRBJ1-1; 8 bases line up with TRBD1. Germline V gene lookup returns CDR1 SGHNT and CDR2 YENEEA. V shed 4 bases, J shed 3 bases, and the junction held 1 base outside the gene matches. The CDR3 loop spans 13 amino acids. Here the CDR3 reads CASSSDRDTEAFF. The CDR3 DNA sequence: TGTGCCAGCAGCTCGGACAGGGACACTGAAGCTTTCTTT.

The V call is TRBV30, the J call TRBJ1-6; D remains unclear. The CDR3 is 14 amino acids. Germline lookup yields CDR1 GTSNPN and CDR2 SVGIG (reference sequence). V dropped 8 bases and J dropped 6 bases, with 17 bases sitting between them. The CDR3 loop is CARTNPGSNSPLHF. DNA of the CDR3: TGTGCCCGGACGAACCCGGGGTCTAATTCACCCCTCCACTTT.

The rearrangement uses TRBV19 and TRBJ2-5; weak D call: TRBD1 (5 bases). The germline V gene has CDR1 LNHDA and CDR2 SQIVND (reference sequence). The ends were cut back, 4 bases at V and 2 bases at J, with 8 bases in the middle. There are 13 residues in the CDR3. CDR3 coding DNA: TGTGCCAGTAGTAGCCAGGGTCAAGAGACCCAGTACTTC. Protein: CASSSQGQETQYF.

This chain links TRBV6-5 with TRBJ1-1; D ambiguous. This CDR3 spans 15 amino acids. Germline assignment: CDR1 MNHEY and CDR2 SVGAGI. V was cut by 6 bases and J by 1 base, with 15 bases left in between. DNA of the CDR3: TGTGCCAGCAGCCCCGAGCTAAGATCGAACACTGAAGCTTTCTTT. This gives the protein CASSPELRSNTEAFF.

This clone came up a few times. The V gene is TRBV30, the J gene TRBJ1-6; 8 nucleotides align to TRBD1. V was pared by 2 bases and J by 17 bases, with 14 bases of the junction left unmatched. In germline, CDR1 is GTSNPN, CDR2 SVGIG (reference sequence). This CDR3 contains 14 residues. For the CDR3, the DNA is TGTGCCTGGAGTTATGGGACAGGTCTTGGGGTCGTCCACTTT. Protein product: CAWSYGTGLGVVHF.

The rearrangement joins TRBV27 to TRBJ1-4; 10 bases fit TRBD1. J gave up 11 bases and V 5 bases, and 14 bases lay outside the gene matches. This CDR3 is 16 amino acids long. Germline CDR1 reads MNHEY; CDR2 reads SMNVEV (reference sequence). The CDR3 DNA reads TGTGCCAGCAGTGGCCGAGAAGGGACAGGGGTTCGGAAACTGTTTTTT. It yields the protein CASSGREGTGVRKLFF.